Below, 14 T cell receptor beta chains from the same sample are listed, as sequenced in a study of Tregs in tolerant kidney transplant recipients (dated by TCRdb to 2018 to 2020). According to the study, the label for this sample's time point signals: blood sample drawn before combined kidney and bone marrow transplant. Receptor amplification or capture employed the immunoSEQ multiplex PCR assay. TCRdb carries this immuneACCESS record with in-frame sequences only. Its versions omit some clonotypes, under half of them owing to an unresolved V gene in the studies checked, with the rest unexplained. The sample profile shows 55,000 to 80,000 clones; 95% to 98% of them were found once. The top ten constitute 0.34% of the sample. This specimen was Tregs from blood, taken before the transplant. The origin of the receptors is a human donor who received a combined kidney and bone marrow transplant.

The chain couples TRBV27 to TRBJ2-1; possible D gene TRBD1, 5 bases. The V gene's germline CDR1 is MNHEY and CDR2 SMNVEV (reference sequence). This CDR3 spans 15 amino acids. V was cut by 2 bases and J by 15 bases, with 23 bases left in between. The CDR3 bases are TGTGCCAGCAGTTTAGCTGGGGCGATCAATACCTTCCCGTTCTTC. Its protein is CASSLAGAINTFPFF.

The chain joins TRBV27 to TRBJ1-4; 12 bases agree with TRBD1. CDR3 size: 16 residues. Germline assignment: CDR1 MNHEY and CDR2 SMNVEV (reference sequence). V shed 6 bases and J 7 bases; nucleotides not matched to a gene: 9. CDR3 sequence reads: CASSRGQGAISEKLFF. In nucleotides, the CDR3 is TGTGCCAGCAGCCGGGGACAGGGGGCAATATCTGAAAAACTGTTTTTT.

The chain's CDR3 is CASSAAMGDEQFF. CDR3 sequence (DNA): TGTGCCAGCAGCGCGGCAATGGGAGATGAGCAGTTCTTC. The chain has TRBV9 and TRBJ2-1, with a tentative D call TRBD2 (5 bases). Germline V gene sequence: CDR1 SGDLS, CDR2 YYNGEE. V dropped 3 bases and J dropped 8 bases, with 12 bases sitting between them. CDR3 length: 13 amino acids.

The chain couples TRBV6-4 to TRBJ1-6, with D possibly matching TRBD1 (5 bases). The V and J ends lost 6 bases and 8 bases respectively, with 17 bases between them. The germline gives CDR1 MRHNA, CDR2 SNTAGT. The CDR3 sequence is 15 residues long. CDR3 coding DNA: TGTGCCAGCAGCCTGGATGGAAGGGGCTATTCACCCCTCCACTTT. Encoded protein: CASSLDGRGYSPLHF.

The chain uses TRBV5-1 and TRBJ2-3; TRBD1 might be the D (5 bases). Germline CDR1 is SGHRS and CDR2 is YFSETQ. V was pared by 4 bases and J by 8 bases, with 8 bases between. The CDR3 sequence is 11 residues long. CDR3 protein: CASSAQGTQYF. CDR3 sequence (DNA): TGCGCCAGCAGCGCCCAGGGTACGCAGTATTTT.

The genes are TRBV27 and TRBJ1-2, with TRBD1 as a possible D gene (6 bases). CDR3 length equals 15 residues. V gave up 10 bases and J gave up 1 base, with 19 bases separating them. CDR1 MNHEY and CDR2 SMNVEV come from the germline V gene (reference sequence). The DNA of the CDR3 is TGTGCCACCGAACAATTCAGGGGAAGTAACTATGGCTACACCTTC. Translation gives CATEQFRGSNYGYTF.

The chain combines TRBV28 with TRBJ1-5; perhaps TRBD1 as D (5 bases). Trimming shortened V by 2 bases and J by 2 bases, and 16 bases separated the two germline ends. Per the germline V gene, CDR1 is MDHEN and CDR2 is SYDVKM. This CDR3 has 17 residues. The CDR3 reads CASSLRQGMIGNQPQHF. DNA for the CDR3: TGTGCCAGCAGTTTACGTCAGGGTATGATAGGCAATCAGCCCCAGCATTTT.

The chain employs TRBV29-1 and TRBJ1-4; tentative D call: TRBD1 (5 bases). CDR1 is SQVTM and CDR2 is ANQGSEA in the germline V gene. Deletions cut 4 bases from V and 6 bases from J, with 12 bases between. The CDR3 consists of 13 residues. The CDR3 is CSVARVPDEKLFF. CDR3 bases: TGCAGCGTTGCCAGGGTTCCAGATGAAAAACTGTTTTTT.

J is TRBJ2-5 and V is TRBV27; the match to TRBD1 covers 10 bases. The ends lost 6 bases at V and 5 bases at J; junction bases unmatched: 12. CDR1 and CDR2 from the germline V gene are MNHEY and SMNVEV (reference sequence). This CDR3 region has 16 residues. CDR3 loop: CASRRNRDRGWETQYF. The CDR3 nucleotides are TGTGCCAGCAGACGAAACCGGGACAGGGGATGGGAGACCCAGTACTTC.

V and J are TRBV18 and TRBJ2-7; tentatively, D is TRBD1 (5 bases). Germline V gene data show CDR1 as KGHSH and CDR2 as LQKENI. CDR3 length: 15 residues. V dropped 5 bases and J dropped 6 bases, with 20 bases sitting between them. The CDR3 spells CASSVRGHPRREQYF. As DNA, the CDR3 is TGTGCCAGCTCAGTTCGCGGACACCCTCGCCGCGAGCAGTACTTC.

The chain is built from TRBV4-1 and TRBJ2-3, with D uncertain. Germline values: CDR1 MGHRA, CDR2 YSYEKL. Trimming took 1 base from V and 6 from J, leaving 11 bases between them. The CDR3 consists of 14 residues. The CDR3 nucleotides are TGCGCCAGCAGCCAAGCCCCCCGGTTGGATACGCAGTATTTT. This sequence encodes CASSQAPRLDTQYF.

The gene calls are TRBV10-3 and TRBJ1-3; no clear D. The CDR3 runs to 13 residues. CDR1 is ENHRY and CDR2 is SYGVKD in the germline V gene. The ends were cut back, 8 bases at V and 1 base at J, with 9 bases in the middle. The CDR3: CAIGEGSGNTIYF. CDR3 bases: TGTGCCATCGGGGAGGGATCTGGAAACACCATATATTTT.

The V call is TRBV27, the J call TRBJ2-7, with no clear D. Germline CDR1 reads MNHEY; CDR2 reads SMNVEV (reference sequence). Deletions cut 0 bases from V and 2 bases from J, with 17 bases between. The CDR3 spans 17 residues. CDR3 sequence reads: CASSLSIRSGRTYEQYF. CDR3 in DNA: TGTGCCAGCAGTTTATCGATTCGGTCAGGCCGAACCTACGAGCAGTACTTC.

The gene calls are TRBV5-1 and TRBJ1-4, with D possibly matching TRBD1 (5 bases). V was cut by 4 bases and J by 7 bases, with 17 bases left in between. Germline-derived CDR1 and CDR2 are SGHRS and YFSETQ. This CDR3 region has 15 residues. The CDR3 protein is CASSGNWGEGEKLFF. The CDR3 nucleotides are TGCGCCAGCAGCGGGAATTGGGGGGAAGGTGAAAAACTGTTTTTT.